This T cell receptor (beta chain) appears in the sequencing data of a study of blood T cells in healthy people across ages (dated by TCRdb to 2015 to 2017). Context from the whole study: In model experiments, roughly one uniquely barcoded TCR beta cDNA molecule per two T cells was captured by template switching. To track age-related changes in TCR beta repertoire diversity, the study relied on deep sequencing normalized with unique cDNA molecular identifiers. The donors were split into four age groups: young (average around 15 years), middle-aged (roughly 40), aged (roughly 65) and long-lived (over 75). To avoid experimental bias, donors of different ages were distributed randomly across sequencing lanes. For two donors (one aged 18 to 29 and one aged 80 or older), the study analyzed two additional independent replicas of 1 million unique cDNA reads from the same blood draw. The research as a whole found: Bulk unsorted PBMC profiling prevented conclusive comparison of naive and antigen-experienced compartments. Compared with the aged group, the long-lived group had more naive CD4+ T cells, fewer expanded clones and increased TCR diversity, a pattern suggesting age selection. Observed TCR beta diversity correlated strongly with the percentage of naive T cells measured by flow cytometry. Estimates of total diversity based on one million sequenced T cells were considered lower bounds and underestimates. As age increased, observed TCR beta diversity per million T cells dropped in a roughly linear way, and a significant reduction was already evident by age 40. Because donor CMV infection status was unknown, age-related changes in expanded clonotypes were potentially confounded.

Inclusive of the bounding cysteine and phenylalanine, the CDR3 is 9 residues long. Left in the record is the CDR3 DNA by itself, 27 bases read in frame from the first base. In the germline V gene (reference sequence), CDR1 corresponds to DFQATT and CDR2 to SNEGSKA. Trimming costs V 8 bases and J 8 bases, and their ends lie 7 bases apart. Of note for this clonotype: Its antigen is currently not known. No base quality information exists; no much larger clone differs at one position.

Donors were a few dozen systemically healthy Caucasian individuals from Russia aged about 6 to 100 years. Approximately 9.7 milliliters of peripheral blood were drawn from each donor into EDTA-treated Vacutainer tubes. Ficoll-Paque density-gradient centrifugation was used to isolate PBMCs, with at least 7 million obtained per sample. Trizol reagent was used to extract total RNA from the PBMCs, yielding at least 5 micrograms per sample. Naive CD45RAhigh/CD27high T cell percentages were measured by flow cytometry on a PBMC aliquot from every donor. Receptors were amplified or captured by 5' RACE. Instrument on record: Illumina HiSeq 2500. The second PCR ran for roughly 7 to 11 cycles and used a J-beta primer mix along with a sample-barcoded 5' primer. A template-switch 5' adaptor carrying 12 random nucleotides introduced a unique molecular identifier onto each TCR beta cDNA molecule. Each sample yielded at least 3 million CDR3-containing paired-end reads. All of the RNA was converted into first-strand cDNA using the Mint cDNA synthesis kit, with a TRBC-specific oligonucleotide serving as the primer. After uracil-DNA glycosylase treatment, a first 18-cycle PCR used universal primers M1SS and BC2_uni_R on all cDNA. The authors' analysis ran thus. Normalization of each sample was performed by random selection of 1 million high-quality reads, each carrying a distinct molecular identifier. Instead of being binned into consensus sequences, reads with shared molecular identifiers were discarded. MiTCR, with a Q25 quality threshold and the strictest error-elimination algorithm, was used for CDR3 identification, clonotype clustering and error correction. Lower-bound total TCR beta diversity was estimated with a nonparametric unseen species model using Euler transformation. In TCRdb, the public reads were trimmed at Q25 with fastp and aligned with MiXCR, with productive beta chains retained. Each CDR3 protein appears once, grouped with its most common genes and DNA. Clone size and V and J calls follow TCRdb, not the original study. This sample gives almost 800,000 distinct CDR3 sequences in total; over 45% of them show up just once. The biggest ten clones account for over 20% of the sample.

This TCR derives from a man younger than 45 in good health. Sequencing was done on a sample of blood. The chain is made from TRBV20-1 and TRBJ2-1; the D gene cannot be resolved beyond TRBD1 or TRBD2, each matching 5 bases. The CDR3 amino acid sequence is: CSPGHEQFF. The sequenced DNA is TGCAGTCCGGGGCATGAGCAGTTCTTC.